Below are 6 T cell receptor beta chains sequenced from a single sample in a study of monozygotic twins with inflammatory bowel disease. TCRdb reprocessed the 5' RACE reads and reports one entry per CDR3 protein, with no DNA. Seen in this sample are approximately 45,000 distinct CDR3 sequences; the ten most common clones hold 5.3%. What was sequenced was blood. The receptors here all came from a human donor with ulcerative colitis or Crohn's disease, or a healthy co-twin of an affected twin (not recorded which).

The chain joins TRBV5-1 to TRBJ2-1. CDR1 and CDR2 from the germline V gene are SGHRS and YFSETQ. The CDR3 has 12 amino acids. CDR3 in amino acids: CASSLVEDEQFF.

The rearrangement links TRBV20-1 to TRBJ1-2. CDR1 DFQATT and CDR2 SNEGSKA come from the germline V gene (reference sequence). There are 13 residues in the CDR3. The CDR3 region is CSARDWGGYGYTF.

This rearrangement joins TRBV19 to TRBJ2-1; TCRdb calls TRBD1, which cannot be checked without DNA. Germline V gene lookup returns CDR1 LNHDA and CDR2 SQIVND (reference sequence). The CDR3 runs to 15 residues. CDR3 protein: CASSNTGTAHNEQFF.

J is TRBJ2-1 and V is TRBV20-1; the D call of TRBD1 rests on TCRdb alone, since no DNA is present to check it. The CDR3 runs to 14 residues. Germline V gene lookup returns CDR1 DFQATT and CDR2 SNEGSKA (reference sequence). The CDR3 sequence is CSAPVTRDYNEQFF.

The chain employs TRBV28 and TRBJ2-5; TCRdb selects TRBD1, and the lack of DNA leaves this call unchecked. The germline V gene encodes CDR1 MDHEN and CDR2 SYDVKM. The CDR3 spans 13 residues. The CDR3: CASSLGQQETQYF. The variable domain in full, with the rest retrieved from reference TRBV28 and TRBJ2-5, is DVKVTQSSRYLVKRTGEKVFLECVQDMDHENMFWYRQDPGLGLRLIYFSYDVKMKEKGDIPEGYSVSREKKERFSLILESASTNQTSMYLCASSLGQQETQYFGPGTRLLVL.

J is TRBJ2-1 and V is TRBV9. This CDR3 has 15 amino acids. The germline CDR1 and CDR2 sequences are SGDLS and YYNGEE. CDR3 in amino acids: CASSGGPQRYNEQFF.